Listed below are T cell receptor beta chains from one sample, sequenced in a study of spatial heterogeneity in lung cancer. Each CDR3 protein is one row after TCRdb ran MiXCR on the 5' RACE reads. The sample gives approximately 110,000 distinct CDR3 sequences, roughly 10% of which show up once; roughly 24% is in the top ten. The sample consisted of PBMCs, taken at follow-up. These receptors all come from a female donor with early-stage non-small cell lung cancer. CDR3s leave out the opening cysteine and the closing phenylalanine or tryptophan. Each record gives: J gene, CDR3 length, V gene, CDR3 protein.

>TRBJ2-2|12|TRBV29-1
SVGVGRDTGELF
>TRBJ2-5|14|TRBV27
ASTNTPGARQETQY
>TRBJ2-5|12|TRBV10-2
ASSWGPSQETQY
>TRBJ2-1|12|TRBV19
ASARGTVYNEQF
>TRBJ2-3|14|TRBV3-1
ASSQAAGSSTDTQY
>TRBJ1-1|13|TRBV7-8
ASSLLGQGDTEAF
>TRBJ1-3|12|TRBV27
ASRSLGVGNTIY
>TRBJ2-3|12|TRBV29-1
SVEGGQGTDTQY
>TRBJ1-1|13|TRBV18
ASSPGTVLNTEAF
>TRBJ2-5|13|TRBV7-7
ASSRGLAAQETQY
>TRBJ2-1|10|TRBV6-2/TRBV6-3
ASSQGWGEQF
>TRBJ2-1|14|TRBV4-1
ASSQEAGYIYNEQF
>TRBJ2-1|13|TRBV7-3
ASSLGLALYNEQF
>TRBJ2-7|13|TRBV7-8
ASSLMKGMFPEQY
>TRBJ2-5|13|TRBV20-1
SARGYLDSQETQY
>TRBJ1-5|12|TRBV25-1
ASSTGSGDQPQH
>TRBJ1-2|13|TRBV24-1
ATSDQTGTSRGYT
>TRBJ2-1|13|TRBV9
ASSRRGESFDEQF
>TRBJ2-2|16|TRBV7-2
ASSLARVAGTNTGELF
>TRBJ1-4|14|TRBV20-1
SIPSGPPGTNEKLF
>TRBJ2-3|10|TRBV7-9
ASRAGVDTQY
>TRBJ1-2|13|TRBV12-3/TRBV12-4
ASSSVGPAKTGYT
>TRBJ1-6|15|TRBV7-2
ASSLGLQGVYNSPLH
>TRBJ2-5|13|TRBV4-3
ASSPTGVGSETQY
>TRBJ2-3|17|TRBV5-5
ASRSSGTAALRFTDTQY
>TRBJ2-6|16|TRBV28
ASMTAGGLYSGANVLT
>TRBJ2-1|11|TRBV7-2
ASSLFAGNEQF
>TRBJ2-1|11|TRBV7-2
ASSSRGGNEQF
>TRBJ1-1|10|TRBV5-1
ASSFDGTEAF
>TRBJ1-1|13|TRBV10-3
AISESESGWTEAF
>TRBJ1-1|10|TRBV30
AWKDTYTEAF
>TRBJ1-5|11|TRBV2
ASSAGQSAPQH
>TRBJ2-4|14|TRBV3-1
ASSQDRGLGQNIQY
>TRBJ2-7|10|TRBV10-3
AIRDTSYEQY